The rows below give T cell receptor beta chains drawn from one sample of a study of blood T cell repertoires in COVID-19. Clones were read by immunoSEQ multiplex PCR, and TCRdb kept only the in-frame ones, dropping some. The repertoire has about 160,000 clones, around 84% of them found once; the top ten carry about 5.6%. The sequenced sample consisted of peripheral blood. The receptors come from a woman aged 45-59 years with COVID-19, enrolled during active disease. Each CDR3 is given with its conserved first and last residue. D genes are given only for firm matches. Size values are once, few and many counts, or a class for expanded clones, and some rows have none.

abundance,d_gene,j_gene,v_gene,CDR3nt,CDR3aa
NA,NA,TRBJ2-2,TRBV5-8,TGTGCCAGCAGCTTGGGGCAGGCGACCGGGGAGCTGTTTTTT,CASSLGQATGELFF
once,NA,TRBJ1-4,TRBV11-2,TGTGCCAGCAGCTTAGATCGGGAGGGGGAATCCCCCGCGAATGAAGAACTGTTTTTT,CASSLDREGESPANEELFF
NA,NA,TRBJ2-5,TRBV5-6,TGTGCCAGCAGCCACGAGGAGGAGACCCAGTACTTC,CASSHEEETQYF
NA,NA,TRBJ1-1,TRBV11-3,TGTGCCAGCAGCTCCGAAGGGGGCACTGAAGCTTTCTTT,CASSSEGGTEAFF
NA,TRBD2,TRBJ2-3,TRBV6-5,TGTGCCAGCAAACTAGCGGGGGGGCTAGATACGCAGTATTTT,CASKLAGGLDTQYF
NA,TRBD2,TRBJ2-5,TRBV3-1/TRBV3-2,TGTGCCAGCAGCGAGCTAGCGGGGGCCCCTTTCCAGTACTTC,CASSELAGAPFQYF
NA,NA,TRBJ2-5,TRBV6-2/TRBV6-3,TGTGCCAGCAGTTACTTGGACACCAAAGAGACCCAGTACTTC,CASSYLDTKETQYF
NA,NA,TRBJ1-2,TRBV25-1,TGTGCCAGCAGTGAATATACGGGAAACGCCTTCTATGGCTACACCTTC,CASSEYTGNAFYGYTF
NA,NA,TRBJ2-3,TRBV3-1/TRBV3-2,TGTGCCAGCAGCCAAGACTTTAGCCCAGATACGCAGTATTTT,CASSQDFSPDTQYF
NA,NA,TRBJ2-7,TRBV5-5,TGTGCCAGCAGCGCAGGACAGTTTCCCAGCTCCTACGAGCAGTACTTC,CASSAGQFPSSYEQYF
NA,TRBD1,TRBJ2-5,TRBV13,TGTGCCAGCAGCTCTGACAGGGAGGAGACCCAGTACTTC,CASSSDREETQYF
NA,NA,TRBJ1-3,TRBV6-1,TGTGCCAGCAGTGAACCGTTTTTGAGCTCTGGAAACACCATATATTTT,CASSEPFLSSGNTIYF
few,TRBD1,TRBJ1-1,TRBV6-5,TGTGCCAGCAGCCGCCAGGGGGCCAACACTGAAGCTTTCTTT,CASSRQGANTEAFF
NA,TRBD1,TRBJ2-2,TRBV19,TGTGCCAGTATCCGGACAGGGAACTCCGGGGAGCTGTTTTTT,CASIRTGNSGELFF
NA,TRBD2,TRBJ2-7,TRBV7-6,TGTGCCAGCAGCTTAAAGGGCGGGGGGGACGACTACGAGCAGTACTTC,CASSLKGGGDDYEQYF
NA,TRBD1,TRBJ1-2,TRBV28,TGTGCCAGCAGTCCTCAATCGACAGGGCGCGGCTACACCTTC,CASSPQSTGRGYTF
NA,TRBD2,TRBJ2-1,TRBV9,TGTGCCAGCAGCGCCCTAACTAGCGGGGGGGGTAATGAGCAGTTCTTC,CASSALTSGGGNEQFF
NA,NA,TRBJ1-2,TRBV6-4,TGTGCCAGCAGTGACGGATCCGGGACACATTATGGCTACACCTTC,CASSDGSGTHYGYTF
NA,TRBD1,TRBJ2-5,TRBV7-9,TGTGCCAGCAGCTGGGGACAGGGGGAAGAGACCCAGTACTTC,CASSWGQGEETQYF
NA,NA,TRBJ2-1,TRBV7-2,TGTGCCAGCAGCTTAGTAGGTGGGCCGGCGAATGAGCAGTTCTTC,CASSLVGGPANEQFF
NA,TRBD1,TRBJ2-2,TRBV7-2,TGTGCCAGCAGCTCCCCCGGACAGGGAAGTTACACCGGGGAGCTGTTTTTT,CASSSPGQGSYTGELFF
once,TRBD1,TRBJ1-5,TRBV27,TGTGCCAGCAGTTTACAGGGGGCTCAGCCCCAGCATTTT,CASSLQGAQPQHF
NA,NA,TRBJ2-7,TRBV7-9,TGTGCCAGCAGCTTGCCCCCTAGTCCCTACGAGCAGTACTTC,CASSLPPSPYEQYF
few,TRBD1,TRBJ1-2,TRBV18,TGTGCCAGCTCACCACCGACAGGGGAAGGCTACACCTTC,CASSPPTGEGYTF
NA,TRBD1,TRBJ2-7,TRBV11-2,TGTGCCAGCAGCCAAGGGGGGACAGGGGTATACGAGCAGTACTTC,CASSQGGTGVYEQYF
NA,TRBD1,TRBJ1-1,TRBV6-5,TGTGCCAGCACCCAGGGGGACGATAACACTGAAGCTTTCTTT,CASTQGDDNTEAFF
NA,NA,TRBJ2-3,TRBV30,TGTGCCTGGAGTGTGCGAGGGTCGGATACGCAGTATTTT,CAWSVRGSDTQYF
NA,TRBD2,TRBJ2-2,TRBV9,TGTGCCAGCAGCGAGAGCAGGACTAGCGGGGTGAACACCGGGGAGCTGTTTTTT,CASSESRTSGVNTGELFF